The 17 T cell receptor beta chains below come from one sample, sequenced in a study of cytomegalovirus exposure and HLA in healthy donors. In the PCR, 60 Vbeta and 13 Jbeta primers were used. The method was immunoSEQ multiplex PCR; TCRdb's version includes in-frame clones alone and lacks a portion of them. Seen here are about 37,000 clones, 80% to 90% observed once, and the top ten hold around a tenth. Sequenced material: PBMCs. These receptors were obtained from a woman in her 40s in good health and CMV-seronegative.

The chain uses TRBV6-6 and TRBJ1-2, with 9 bases that match TRBD1. The trim removed 4 bases at V and 7 bases at J, leaving 7 bases unmatched. Germline CDR1 and CDR2: MNHNY and SVGAGI (reference sequence). The CDR3 extends over 14 amino acids. CDR3 coding DNA: TGTGCCAGCAGTTTAGGACAGGGGTCATTTGGCTACACCTTC. It is translated as CASSLGQGSFGYTF.

The rearrangement joins TRBV5-6 to TRBJ1-6; the match to TRBD1 covers 8 bases. The V gene end was trimmed by 3 bases and the J gene end by 7 bases; junction bases not matched to a gene: 9. CDR1 SGHDT and CDR2 YYEEEE come from the germline V gene. The CDR3 length is 16 residues. The CDR3 loop reads CASSYLDRGQNSPLHF. The CDR3 DNA follows: TGTGCCAGCAGCTATCTCGACAGGGGTCAAAATTCACCCCTCCACTTT.

The chain couples TRBV5-1 to TRBJ2-5; weak D call: TRBD1 (6 bases). The CDR3 has 14 residues. Germline-derived CDR1 and CDR2 are SGHRS and YFSETQ. V was clipped by 2 bases and J by 3 bases, with 11 bases between them. CDR3 residues: CASSFGQGKETQYF. In nucleotides, the CDR3 is TGCGCCAGCAGCTTTGGGCAGGGGAAAGAGACCCAGTACTTC. The entire variable domain, with the rest obtained from reference TRBV5-1 and TRBJ2-5, is as follows: KAGVTQTPRYLIKTRGQQVTLSCSPISGHRSVSWYQQTPGQGLQFLFEYFSETQRNKGNFPGRFSGRQFSNSRSEMNVSTLELGDSALYLCASSFGQGKETQYFGPGTRLLVL.

This clone was seen more than once but under ten times. This chain connects TRBV9 to TRBJ2-5; 11 bases are shared with TRBD1. Germline lookup yields CDR1 SGDLS and CDR2 YYNGEE. V lost 3 bases to trimming and J lost 4 bases; unmatched junction nucleotides: 11. The CDR3 sequence is 17 residues long. In DNA form, the CDR3 reads TGTGCCAGCAGCGGGTATGCACGGACAGGGGGCTCAGAGACCCAGTACTTC. Its protein product is CASSGYARTGGSETQYF.

This clone was counted a single time. The CDR3 sequence: CASSEGAGVSYEQYF. CDR3 nucleotide sequence: TGTGCCAGCAGTGAAGGGGCGGGGGTGTCCTACGAGCAGTACTTC. The gene calls are TRBV6-1 and TRBJ2-7; TRBD2 matches 7 bases. Looked up from germline, CDR1 is MNHNS and CDR2 is SASEGT. The trim removed 1 base at V and 1 base at J, leaving 4 bases unmatched. The CDR3 contains 15 residues.

This clone has only a few counts. The genes are TRBV18 and TRBJ1-5; no clear D. Germline CDR1 reads KGHSH; CDR2 reads LQKENI. CDR3 length equals 14 residues. Deletions cut 2 bases from V and 2 bases from J, with 7 bases between. CDR3 bases: TGTGCCAGCTCACCATCCGAGGGCAATCAGCCCCAGCATTTT. Translation gives CASSPSEGNQPQHF. Complete variable domain (other parts from reference TRBV18 and TRBJ1-5): NAGVMQNPRHLVRRRGQEARLRCSPMKGHSHVYWYRQLPEEGLKFMVYLQKENIIDESGMPKERFSAEFPKEGPSILRIQQVVRGDSAAYFCASSPSEGNQPQHFGDGTRLSIL.

This clone was detected only a few times. This chain uses TRBV4-3 with TRBJ2-4, with D perhaps matching TRBD2 (5 bases). The CDR3 has 16 amino acids. The V and J ends lost 3 bases and 6 bases respectively, with 18 bases between them. The germline CDR1 and CDR2 sequences are LGHNA and YSLEER. CDR3 loop: CASSQGYSVDVNIQYF. In nucleotides, the CDR3 is TGCGCCAGCAGCCAGGGGTATAGCGTGGACGTAAACATTCAGTACTTC.

This chain connects TRBV6-1 to TRBJ1-6; the match to TRBD1 covers 10 bases. Germline assignment: CDR1 MNHNS and CDR2 SASEGT. CDR3 length: 15 amino acids. After removal of 7 bases from V and 7 bases from J, the junction contained 7 bases not matched to a gene. CDR3 coding DNA: TGTGCCAGCATTCGTCCGGGACAGGGGAATTCACCCCTCCACTTT. Protein sequence: CASIRPGQGNSPLHF.

The chain links TRBV6-5 to TRBJ2-5; TRBD2 matches 11 bases. The germline CDR1 and CDR2 sequences are MNHEY and SVGAGI. V lost 6 bases and J lost 7; bases outside the gene matches: 10. The CDR3 is made up of 15 amino acids. Written as DNA, the CDR3 is TGTGCCAGCAGCTTTAGCGGGGGGGATCTCGGGACCCAGTACTTC. Encoded protein: CASSFSGGDLGTQYF.

This clone was seen a single time. The chain recombines TRBV10-3 with TRBJ1-5, with TRBD1 identical over 9 bases. Germline lookup yields CDR1 ENHRY and CDR2 SYGVKD. This CDR3 comprises 14 residues. Losses at the gene ends were 6 bases for V and 6 bases for J; bases not matched to a gene: 6. The CDR3 loop reads CAIRQGAGGQPQHF. CDR3 nucleotide sequence: TGTGCCATCAGACAGGGGGCTGGGGGTCAGCCCCAGCATTTT.

V usage is TRBV9 and J usage is TRBJ1-5; D uncertain. Germline CDR1 and CDR2: SGDLS and YYNGEE. The CDR3 covers 13 residues. V lost 2 bases and J 5 bases, leaving 8 bases between the germline ends. This CDR3 reads CASSVGEDQPQHF. The CDR3 DNA sequence: TGTGCCAGCAGCGTGGGTGAGGATCAGCCCCAGCATTTT.

This chain links TRBV14 with TRBJ1-1, with D unclear. V lost 4 bases and J 0 bases, leaving 6 bases between the germline ends. The CDR3 is 13 residues long. Germline V gene sequence: CDR1 SGHDN, CDR2 FVKESK. The chain's CDR3 is CASSLGLNTEAFF. The CDR3 DNA is TGTGCCAGCAGCCTGGGCCTGAACACTGAAGCTTTCTTT.

The chain recombines TRBV7-2 with TRBJ2-7, with D maybe TRBD1 (6 bases). V gave up 5 bases and J gave up 3 bases, with 11 bases separating them. This CDR3 has 13 residues. Germline loops: CDR1 SGHTA, CDR2 FQGNSA. The chain's CDR3 is CASSANRDYEQYV. CDR3 DNA: TGTGCCAGCAGCGCAAACAGGGACTACGAGCAGTACGTC.

The chain carries TRBV6-5 and TRBJ1-2, with TRBD1 identical over 9 bases. The CDR3 sequence is 14 residues long. V was pared by 7 bases and J by 6 bases, with 9 bases of the junction left unmatched. From germline, CDR1 is MNHEY and CDR2 SVGAGI. Here the CDR3 reads CASTTGTGYNGYTF. The CDR3 nucleotides are TGTGCCAGCACTACAGGGACAGGGTATAATGGCTACACCTTC.

This chain joins TRBV5-6 and TRBJ2-6, with D possibly matching TRBD2 (5 bases). Per germline, CDR1 SGHDT and CDR2 YYEEEE. With 2 bases removed from V and 2 bases from J, the gap between germline ends came to 8 bases. The CDR3 has 15 residues. The CDR3 region has the DNA TGTGCCAGCAGCTTCTACGGGACTGGGGCCAACGTCCTGACTTTC. It yields the protein CASSFYGTGANVLTF.

CDR3 sequence: CASSSFTGNTEAFF. In DNA, the CDR3 is TGTGCCAGCTCTAGCTTTACGGGGAACACTGAAGCTTTCTTT. V and J are TRBV9 and TRBJ1-1, with D unclear. CDR1 and CDR2 from the germline V gene are SGDLS and YYNGEE. CDR3 length equals 14 residues. Trimming shortened V by 7 bases and J by 1 base, and 14 bases separated the two germline ends.

The chain employs TRBV5-6 and TRBJ2-3; 7 bases are shared with TRBD2. The CDR3 is 17 residues long. V was pared by 4 bases and J by 6 bases, with 17 bases of the junction left unmatched. Per germline, CDR1 SGHDT and CDR2 YYEEEE. CDR3 DNA sequence: TGTGCCAGCAGCGCGGGGCGTTTTTGGGAGGGAATGGATACGCAGTATTTT. This encodes CASSAGRFWEGMDTQYF.